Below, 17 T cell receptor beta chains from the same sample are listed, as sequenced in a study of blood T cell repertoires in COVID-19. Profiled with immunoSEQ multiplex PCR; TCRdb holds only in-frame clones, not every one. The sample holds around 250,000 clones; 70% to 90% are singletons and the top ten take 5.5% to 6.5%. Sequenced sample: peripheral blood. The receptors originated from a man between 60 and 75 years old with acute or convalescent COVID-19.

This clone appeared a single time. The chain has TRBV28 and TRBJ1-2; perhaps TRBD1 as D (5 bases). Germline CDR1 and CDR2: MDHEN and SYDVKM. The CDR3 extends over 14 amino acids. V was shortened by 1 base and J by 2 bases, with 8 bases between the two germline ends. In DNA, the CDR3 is TGTGCCAGCAGTTTATCACAGGAGAACTATGGCTACACCTTC. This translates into CASSLSQENYGYTF.

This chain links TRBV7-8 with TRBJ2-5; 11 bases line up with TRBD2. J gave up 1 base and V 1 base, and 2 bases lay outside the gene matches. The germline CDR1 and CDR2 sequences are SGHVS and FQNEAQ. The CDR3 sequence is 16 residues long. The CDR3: CASSLGLAGLQETQYF. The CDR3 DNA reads TGTGCCAGCAGCTTAGGACTAGCGGGACTCCAAGAGACCCAGTACTTC.

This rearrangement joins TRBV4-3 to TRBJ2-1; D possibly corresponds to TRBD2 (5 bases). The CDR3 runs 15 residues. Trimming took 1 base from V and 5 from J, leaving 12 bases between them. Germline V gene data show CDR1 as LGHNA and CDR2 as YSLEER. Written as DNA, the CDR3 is TGCGCCAGCAGCCAAGGACTACCAATAGACAATGAGCAGTTCTTC. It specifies CASSQGLPIDNEQFF.

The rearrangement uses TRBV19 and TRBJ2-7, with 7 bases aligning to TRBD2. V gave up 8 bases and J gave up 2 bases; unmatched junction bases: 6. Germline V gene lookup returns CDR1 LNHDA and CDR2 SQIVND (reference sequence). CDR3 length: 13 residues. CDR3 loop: CASQRDETYEQYF. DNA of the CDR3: TGTGCCAGTCAGCGGGACGAGACCTACGAGCAGTACTTC.

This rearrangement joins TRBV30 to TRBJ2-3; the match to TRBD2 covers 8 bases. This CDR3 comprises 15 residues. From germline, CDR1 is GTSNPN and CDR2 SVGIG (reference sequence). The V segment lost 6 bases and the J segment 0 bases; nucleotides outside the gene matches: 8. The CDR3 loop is CACQPASGSTDTQYF. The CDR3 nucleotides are TGTGCCTGCCAACCGGCTAGCGGGAGCACAGATACGCAGTATTTT.

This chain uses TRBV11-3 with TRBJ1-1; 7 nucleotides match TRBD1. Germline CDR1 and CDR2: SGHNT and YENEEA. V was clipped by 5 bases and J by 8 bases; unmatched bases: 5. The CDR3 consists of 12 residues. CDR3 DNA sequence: TGTGCCAGCAGCACTCTGACAGGGGAAGCTTTCTTT. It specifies CASSTLTGEAFF.

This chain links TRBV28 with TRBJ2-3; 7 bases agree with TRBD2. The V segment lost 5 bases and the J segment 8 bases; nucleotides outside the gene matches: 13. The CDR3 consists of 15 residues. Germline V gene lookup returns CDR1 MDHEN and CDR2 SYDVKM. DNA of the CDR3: TGTGCCAGCAGTGGGAACAGCCGATCGGGGGGTACGCAGTATTTT. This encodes CASSGNSRSGGTQYF.

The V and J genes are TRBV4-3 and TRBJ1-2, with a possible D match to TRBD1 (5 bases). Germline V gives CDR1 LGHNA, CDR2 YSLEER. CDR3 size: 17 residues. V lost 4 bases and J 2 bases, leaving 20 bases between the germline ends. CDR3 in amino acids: CASSLEARGFGNYGYTF. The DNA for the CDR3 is TGCGCCAGCAGCCTAGAAGCTAGGGGATTTGGCAACTATGGCTACACCTTC.

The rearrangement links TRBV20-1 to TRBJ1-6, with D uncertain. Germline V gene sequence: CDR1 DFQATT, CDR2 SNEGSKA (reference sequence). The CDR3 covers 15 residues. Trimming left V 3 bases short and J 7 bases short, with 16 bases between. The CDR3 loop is CSASSGSVTNSPLHF. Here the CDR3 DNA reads TGCAGTGCTAGTTCCGGGAGTGTAACCAATTCACCCCTCCACTTT.

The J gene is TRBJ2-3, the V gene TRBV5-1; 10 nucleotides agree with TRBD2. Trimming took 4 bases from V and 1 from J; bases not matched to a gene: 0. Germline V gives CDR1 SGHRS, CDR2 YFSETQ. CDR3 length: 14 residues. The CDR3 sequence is CASSGTSGTDTQYF. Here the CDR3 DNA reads TGCGCCAGCAGCGGGACTAGCGGCACAGATACGCAGTATTTT. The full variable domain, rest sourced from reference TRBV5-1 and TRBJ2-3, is KAGVTQTPRYLIKTRGQQVTLSCSPISGHRSVSWYQQTPGQGLQFLFEYFSETQRNKGNFPGRFSGRQFSNSRSEMNVSTLELGDSALYLCASSGTSGTDTQYFGPGTRLTVL.

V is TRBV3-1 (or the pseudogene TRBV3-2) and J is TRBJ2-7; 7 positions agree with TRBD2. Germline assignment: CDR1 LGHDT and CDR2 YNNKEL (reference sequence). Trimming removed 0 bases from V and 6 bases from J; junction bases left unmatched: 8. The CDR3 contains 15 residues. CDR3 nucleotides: TGTGCCAGCAGCCAAGAGACTGGCGGGAGCCCCGAGCAGTACTTC. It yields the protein CASSQETGGSPEQYF.

The CDR3 reads CASSLDLNTEAFF. The CDR3, as DNA: TGTGCCAGCAGCTTGGACTTGAACACTGAAGCTTTCTTT. This chain uses TRBV5-6 with TRBJ1-1; D is ambiguous. The V end was cut by 0 bases, the J end by 0 bases, with 3 bases between. CDR3 length equals 13 residues. In germline, CDR1 is SGHDT, CDR2 YYEEEE.

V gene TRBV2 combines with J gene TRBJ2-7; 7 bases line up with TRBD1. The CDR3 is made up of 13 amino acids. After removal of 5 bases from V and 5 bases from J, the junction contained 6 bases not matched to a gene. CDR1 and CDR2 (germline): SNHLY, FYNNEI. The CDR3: CASSRTGPNEQYF. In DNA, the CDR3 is TGTGCCAGCAGTAGGACAGGTCCCAACGAGCAGTACTTC.

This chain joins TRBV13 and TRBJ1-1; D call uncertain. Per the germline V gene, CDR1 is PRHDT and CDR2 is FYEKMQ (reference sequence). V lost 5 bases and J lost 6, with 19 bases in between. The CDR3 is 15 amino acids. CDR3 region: CASSPRRGSFAEAFF. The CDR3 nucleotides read TGTGCCAGCAGCCCTCGGAGAGGCAGTTTTGCTGAAGCTTTCTTT.

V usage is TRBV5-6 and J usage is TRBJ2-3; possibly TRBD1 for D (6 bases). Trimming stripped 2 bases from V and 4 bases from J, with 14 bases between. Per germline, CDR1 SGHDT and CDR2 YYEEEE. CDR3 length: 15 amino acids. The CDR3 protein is CASSFTGIGPDTQYF. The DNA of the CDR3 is TGTGCCAGCAGCTTTACAGGGATAGGCCCAGATACGCAGTATTTT.

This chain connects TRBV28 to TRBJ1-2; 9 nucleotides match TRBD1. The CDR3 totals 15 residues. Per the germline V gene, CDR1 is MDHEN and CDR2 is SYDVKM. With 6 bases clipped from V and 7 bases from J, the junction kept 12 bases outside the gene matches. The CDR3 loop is CASRSVGGTGTGYTF. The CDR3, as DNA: TGTGCCAGCAGGTCCGTAGGAGGGACAGGGACTGGCTACACCTTC.

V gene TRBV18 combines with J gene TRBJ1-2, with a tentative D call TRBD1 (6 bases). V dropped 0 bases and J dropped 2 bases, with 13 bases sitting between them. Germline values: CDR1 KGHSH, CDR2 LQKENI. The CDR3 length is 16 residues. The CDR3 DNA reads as TGTGCCAGCTCACCACCCGCCGGGACACTAAACTATGGCTACACCTTC. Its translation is CASSPPAGTLNYGYTF.